The next 19 T cell receptor beta chains were all read from a single sample in a study of blood T cell repertoires in COVID-19. Repertoires were generated with immunoSEQ multiplex PCR, while TCRdb's copy carries only in-frame clones and drops some. The sample records approximately 150,000 clones, about 81% being singletons. What was sequenced was peripheral blood. The receptors come from a man aged 55 to 69 with active or convalescent COVID-19.

The rearrangement links TRBV5-4 to TRBJ2-1, with 8 bases fitting TRBD1. This CDR3 has 16 amino acids. Germline values: CDR1 SGHNT, CDR2 YYREEE (reference sequence). The V gene end was trimmed by 4 bases and the J gene end by 0 bases; junction bases not matched to a gene: 6. CDR3 amino acids: CASSPTGGGSYNEQFF. DNA of the CDR3: TGTGCCAGCAGCCCCACAGGGGGTGGCTCCTACAATGAGCAGTTCTTC. Variable domain in full (rest from reference TRBV5-4 and TRBJ2-1): ETGVTQSPTHLIKTRGQQVTLRCSSQSGHNTVSWYQQALGQGPQFIFQYYREEENGRGNFPPRFSGLQFPNYSSELNVNALELDDSALYLCASSPTGGGSYNEQFFGPGTRLTVL.

This chain joins TRBV2 and TRBJ2-7, with 13 nucleotides matching TRBD2. Unmatched junction bases numbered 4, after V lost 5 bases and J lost 6 bases. The CDR3 is made up of 14 amino acids. Per germline, CDR1 SNHLY and CDR2 FYNNEI. This CDR3 is CASSPTSGRVEQYF. The CDR3, as DNA: TGTGCCAGCAGTCCTACTAGCGGGAGGGTCGAGCAGTACTTC.

This clone was detected only once. The rearrangement joins TRBV10-3 to TRBJ2-2, with 11 bases fitting TRBD1. This CDR3 is built from 15 residues. The germline V gene has CDR1 ENHRY and CDR2 SYGVKD. V lost 5 bases and J lost 5; bases outside the gene matches: 4. The CDR3 nucleotides read TGTGCCATCAGTCCGGGACAGGGGGGGACCGGGGAGCTGTTTTTT. Protein sequence: CAISPGQGGTGELFF.

The CDR3 region has the DNA TGTGCCAGCAGCCGCGCGAGGAGGGATACGCAGTATTTT. Its protein is CASSRARRDTQYF. The J gene is TRBJ2-3, the V gene TRBV3-1 (or the pseudogene TRBV3-2); tentative D call: TRBD2 (5 bases). The CDR3 length is 13 residues. Trimming shortened V by 4 bases and J by 6 bases, and 11 bases separated the two germline ends. Germline CDR1 and CDR2: LGHDT and YNNKEL (reference sequence).

This rearrangement joins TRBV7-9 to TRBJ2-1; 8 nucleotides line up with TRBD2. This CDR3 spans 14 amino acids. Germline CDR1 SEHNR, CDR2 FQNEAQ (reference sequence). V gave up 7 bases and J gave up 6 bases; unmatched junction bases: 8. CDR3 sequence: CASNLVGRVNEQFF. In DNA, the CDR3 is TGTGCCAGCAACCTAGTCGGGAGGGTCAATGAGCAGTTCTTC.

The chain links TRBV14 to TRBJ2-5, with TRBD2 matching over 9 bases. Germline trimming cut 0 bases from V and 2 bases from J; bases unmatched to any gene: 13. The CDR3 covers 19 residues. Per germline, CDR1 SGHDN and CDR2 FVKESK. The CDR3 sequence is CASSQDRLAERGRQETQYF. The DNA of the CDR3 is TGTGCCAGCAGCCAAGATCGACTAGCGGAGAGGGGGCGACAAGAGACCCAGTACTTC.

This clone was found once. The V and J genes are TRBV5-4 and TRBJ2-2, with D possibly matching TRBD2 (5 bases). Germline V CDR1 and CDR2: SGHNT, YYREEE (reference sequence). This CDR3 comprises 14 residues. V lost 3 bases and J 5 bases, leaving 11 bases between the germline ends. CDR3 nucleotide sequence: TGTGCCAGCAGCTCTCTGACGGGGACCGGGGAGCTGTTTTTT. Its translation is CASSSLTGTGELFF.

V usage is TRBV6-2 or TRBV6-3 and J usage is TRBJ2-3, with 14 bases that match TRBD2. This CDR3 has 20 residues. The J segment lost 1 base and the V segment lost 1 base, leaving 10 bases of the junction unmatched. Per germline, CDR1 MNHEY and CDR2 SVGEGT. In DNA form, the CDR3 reads TGTGCCAGCAGTTACTTCATAGGACTAGCGGGGGGTACCGGCACAGATACGCAGTATTTT. It translates to CASSYFIGLAGGTGTDTQYF.

V is TRBV29-1 and J is TRBJ2-1; D is possibly TRBD2 (6 bases). The CDR3 contains 15 residues. V gave up 4 bases and J gave up 5 bases, with 18 bases separating them. The germline V gene encodes CDR1 SQVTM and CDR2 ANQGSEA. As DNA, the CDR3 is TGCAGCGTTGTCGGCGGGTGGCGGGGAGACAATGAGCAGTTCTTC. This translates into CSVVGGWRGDNEQFF.

The gene calls are TRBV3-1 (or the pseudogene TRBV3-2) and TRBJ1-1; D is perhaps TRBD1 (5 bases). Germline values: CDR1 LGHDT, CDR2 YNNKEL (reference sequence). The CDR3 sequence is 15 residues long. The V gene lost 1 base and the J gene lost 7 bases, with 16 bases spanning the gap. The CDR3 bases are TGTGCCAGCAGCCAAGGTCAAGGGACTTTGGGTGAAGCTTTCTTT. It is translated as CASSQGQGTLGEAFF.

This clone was seen more than once but under ten times. The V and J genes are TRBV28 and TRBJ1-1; possibly TRBD1 for D (6 bases). Trimming stripped 3 bases from V and 0 bases from J, with 20 bases between. This CDR3 contains 18 residues. Germline V gene data show CDR1 as MDHEN and CDR2 as SYDVKM. The CDR3 nucleotides read TGTGCCAGCAGTTTTCTCACCGGAGCCCAGGGGTTGAACACTGAAGCTTTCTTT. It translates to CASSFLTGAQGLNTEAFF.

The chain has TRBV5-6 and TRBJ1-2; TRBD1 agrees at 7 bases. V lost 3 bases to trimming and J lost 8 bases; unmatched junction nucleotides: 10. CDR3 length: 14 amino acids. Germline assignment: CDR1 SGHDT and CDR2 YYEEEE. In nucleotides, the CDR3 is TGTGCCAGCAGCTCCCTGACAGGGTACGCGGGCTACACCTTC. This sequence encodes CASSSLTGYAGYTF.

This chain links TRBV9 with TRBJ2-5; D not certain. CDR3 length equals 13 residues. The germline V and J ends were trimmed by 2 bases and 2 bases, with 7 bases remaining between them. Germline lookup yields CDR1 SGDLS and CDR2 YYNGEE. CDR3 region: CASSVAVQETQYF. CDR3 DNA: TGTGCCAGCAGCGTGGCAGTACAAGAGACCCAGTACTTC.

The rearrangement links TRBV5-1 to TRBJ2-5, with TRBD1 matching over 7 bases. V lost 5 bases, J lost 5 bases, and 3 bases stayed unmatched. The CDR3 runs 12 residues. Looked up from germline, CDR1 is SGHRS and CDR2 is YFSETQ. The CDR3 region is CASRTGSETQYF. The DNA for the CDR3 is TGCGCCAGCAGGACAGGGAGTGAGACCCAGTACTTC.

With respect to this clone: Other DNA sequences in the same sample also yield this CDR3. The chain employs TRBV11-2 and TRBJ2-1; the D gene is possibly TRBD2 (6 bases). In germline, CDR1 is SGHAT, CDR2 FQNNGV. The V end was cut by 5 bases, the J end by 7 bases, with 12 bases between. The CDR3 is 13 amino acids. The CDR3 protein is CASSLSEGNEQFF. DNA of the CDR3: TGTGCCAGCAGCCTGTCGGAGGGGAATGAGCAGTTCTTC.

In the case of this clone: The germline gene is not matched at one end of the junction; a read error may be the cause. CDR3 coding DNA: TGTGCCAGCAGCCTAGATGTAAGCGGGGGGTATTACGAGCAGTACTTC. It codes for CASSLDVSGGYYEQYF. The chain uses TRBV11-2 and TRBJ2-7; 9 nucleotides match TRBD2. This CDR3 is built from 16 residues. Germline V gene data show CDR1 as SGHAT and CDR2 as FQNNGV.

The chain uses TRBV6-5 and TRBJ1-2; no firm D call. Trimming cost V 6 bases and J 4 bases, with 15 bases left between them. The CDR3 has 14 residues. Germline V gene data show CDR1 as MNHEY and CDR2 as SVGAGI. The CDR3 DNA reads as TGTGCCAGCAGGGAGGCAGGCACCTCCTATGGCTACACCTTC. Its protein is CASREAGTSYGYTF.

The chain links TRBV6-1 to TRBJ1-1; a weak D match, TRBD1 (6 bases). Germline V gives CDR1 MNHNS, CDR2 SASEGT. V was trimmed by 2 bases and J by 1 base, leaving 8 bases between them. The CDR3 runs 14 residues. The CDR3 reads CASSETGWNTEAFF. CDR3 DNA sequence: TGTGCCAGCAGTGAAACAGGGTGGAACACTGAAGCTTTCTTT.

CDR3 bases: TGTGCCAGCAGCAAGGGTCAGGGGGGCGCTGGGGACACTGAAGCTTTCTTT. This gives the protein CASSKGQGGAGDTEAFF. The chain is built from TRBV21-1 and TRBJ1-1; no check of the table's D call, TRBD1, against the DNA was made. TRBV21-1 is listed as a pseudogene. This CDR3 has 17 residues.